The clone carrying this T cell receptor (beta chain) was counted a single time. Its target is not known. The source of the sample is a study of cytomegalovirus exposure and HLA in healthy donors. Germline CDR1 reads SGHDN; CDR2 reads FVKESK. Trimming stripped 0 bases from V and 7 bases from J, with 9 bases between. The CDR3 runs to 13 residues. Study outcomes and limitations: Previous analysis showed most TCR beta V segments were productive about 87% or about 30% of the time. Later on, an analysis tied about 17,000 TCR beta sequences to HLA alleles at 0.05 false discovery rate. Later analysis suggested most CMV-associated TCR beta chains were HLA-restricted. The authors enumerated roughly 180 TCR beta chains as linked to cytomegalovirus.

In the PCR, 60 Vbeta and 13 Jbeta primers were used. TCRdb keeps only in-frame clones here, not all; method: immunoSEQ multiplex PCR. In the table there are some 130,000 clones, around 76% of which are singletons. This sequence was found in a male donor in good health and CMV-seronegative. The rearrangement joins TRBV14 to TRBJ1-1, with D unclear. The material sequenced was PBMCs. The CDR3 reads CASSQDLSDEAFF. In nucleotides, the CDR3 is TGTGCCAGCAGCCAAGATCTTAGCGATGAAGCTTTCTTT.